This T cell receptor (beta chain) was identified during a study of technical replicates of blood from several donors. Data came from immunoSEQ multiplex PCR; TCRdb stores just in-frame clones and leaves some out. The profile shows around 80,000 clones, 95% to 99% of them singletons. With 6 bases clipped from V and 2 bases from J, the junction kept 4 bases outside the gene matches. The CDR3 length is 15 residues. The germline gives CDR1 SNHLY, CDR2 FYNNEI. The chain links TRBV2 to TRBJ2-6; 7 positions match TRBD1. Sequenced input: T cells isolated from PBMCs. This TCR was recovered from a human donor in good health. CDR3 region: CASRSTGAGANVLTF. The CDR3 region has the DNA TGTGCCAGCAGGTCTACAGGGGCTGGGGCCAACGTCCTGACTTTC.